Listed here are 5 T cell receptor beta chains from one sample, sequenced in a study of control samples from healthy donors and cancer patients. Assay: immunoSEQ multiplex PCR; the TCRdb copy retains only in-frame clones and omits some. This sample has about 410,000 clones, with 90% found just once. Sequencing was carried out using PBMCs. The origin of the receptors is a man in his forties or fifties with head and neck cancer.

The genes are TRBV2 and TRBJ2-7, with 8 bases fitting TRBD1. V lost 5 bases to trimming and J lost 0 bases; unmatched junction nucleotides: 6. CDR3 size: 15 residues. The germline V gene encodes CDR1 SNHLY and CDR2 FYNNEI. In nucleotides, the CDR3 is TGTGCCAGCAGTCCGGACAGGGCTAGCTCCTACGAGCAGTACTTC. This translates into CASSPDRASSYEQYF.

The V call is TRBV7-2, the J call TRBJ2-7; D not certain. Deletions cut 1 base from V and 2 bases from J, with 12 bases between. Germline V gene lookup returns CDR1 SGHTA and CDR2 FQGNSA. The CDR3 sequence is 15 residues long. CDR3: CASSLVAQATYEQYF. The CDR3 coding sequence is TGTGCCAGCAGCTTAGTCGCTCAGGCGACCTACGAGCAGTACTTC.

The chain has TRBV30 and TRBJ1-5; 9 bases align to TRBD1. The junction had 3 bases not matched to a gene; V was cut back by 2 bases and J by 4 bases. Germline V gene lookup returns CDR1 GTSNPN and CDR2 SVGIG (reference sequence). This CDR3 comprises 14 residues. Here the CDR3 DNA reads TGTGCCTGGAGTCGGGGACAGGGTAATCAGCCCCAGCATTTT. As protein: CAWSRGQGNQPQHF.

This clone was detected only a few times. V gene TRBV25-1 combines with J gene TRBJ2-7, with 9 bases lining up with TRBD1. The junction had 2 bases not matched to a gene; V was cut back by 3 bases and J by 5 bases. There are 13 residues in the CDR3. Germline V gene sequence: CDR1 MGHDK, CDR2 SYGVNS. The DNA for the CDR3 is TGTGCCAGCAGTGAGGGACAGGGAGACGAGCAGTACTTC. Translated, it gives CASSEGQGDEQYF.

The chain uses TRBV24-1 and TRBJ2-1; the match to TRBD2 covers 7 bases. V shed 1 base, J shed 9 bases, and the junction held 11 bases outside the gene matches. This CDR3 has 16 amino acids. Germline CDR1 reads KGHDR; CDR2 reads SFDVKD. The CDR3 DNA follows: TGTGCCACCAGTGATTTAGGACTAGATCCTTTGGCTGAGCAGTTCTTC. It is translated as CATSDLGLDPLAEQFF.